This TCR beta chain was profiled in a study of cytomegalovirus exposure and HLA in healthy donors. Study findings and constraints: The presence/absence work took it that sequencing depth was about the same across donors. CMV serostatus stood as the only immune exposure information on hand.

This clone has just one count. Its antigen remains unidentified. It was with 60 Vbeta and 13 Jbeta primers that the PCR ran. Profiled with immunoSEQ multiplex PCR; TCRdb holds only in-frame clones, not every one. The table lists a few hundred thousand clones, roughly four fifths of them singletons. The length of the CDR3 is 14 residues. With V trimmed by 4 bases and J by 3 bases, 6 bases remained unmatched. Per the germline V gene, CDR1 is SGDLS and CDR2 is YYNGEE. Source material: PBMCs. The receptor's source is a woman between 45 and 65 years old in good health and CMV-seropositive. The J gene is TRBJ1-2, the V gene TRBV9; TRBD1 agrees at 7 bases. As DNA, the CDR3 is TGTGCCAGCAGCTCAAAAGGACAGGACTATGGCTACACCTTC. Translated: CASSSKGQDYGYTF.